The sequence of this TCR beta chain was determined in a study of blood T cell repertoires in COVID-19. Study as a whole: Samples of COVID-19 (acute and convalescent) were obtained from the United States, Italy and Spain. T cells, B-cell-depleted T cells, or PBMCs supplied cDNA or gDNA.

The CDR3 contains 14 residues. The germline CDR1 and CDR2 sequences are MNHEY and SMNVEV (reference sequence). Trimming stripped 7 bases from V and 0 bases from J, with 12 bases between. Study processing details: From reference gene primer amplification, estimates of nucleated cell counts were derived. Data came from immunoSEQ multiplex PCR; TCRdb stores just in-frame clones and leaves some out. Clone size and the V and J calls come from that table; the DNA yielded D and trimming. The sample carries some 320,000 clones, 89% recorded once. This chain uses TRBV27 with TRBJ1-1; D might be TRBD1 (6 bases). The sequence was obtained from a man in his sixties who had recovered from COVID-19. Sequencing was carried out using PBMCs or T cells enriched from blood (not recorded which). CDR3 sequence: CASTLTGMNTEAFF. CDR3 in DNA: TGTGCCAGCACTCTTACAGGGATGAACACTGAAGCTTTCTTT.